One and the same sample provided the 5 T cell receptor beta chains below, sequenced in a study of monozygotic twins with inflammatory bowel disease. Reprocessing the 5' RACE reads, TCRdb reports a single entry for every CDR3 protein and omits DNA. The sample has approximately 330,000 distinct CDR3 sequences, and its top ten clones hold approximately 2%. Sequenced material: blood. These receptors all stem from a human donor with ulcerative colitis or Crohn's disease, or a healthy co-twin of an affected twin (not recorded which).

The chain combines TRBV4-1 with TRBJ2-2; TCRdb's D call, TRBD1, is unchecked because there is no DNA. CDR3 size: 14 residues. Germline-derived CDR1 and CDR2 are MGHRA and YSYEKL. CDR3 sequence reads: CASSLGQYTGELFF.

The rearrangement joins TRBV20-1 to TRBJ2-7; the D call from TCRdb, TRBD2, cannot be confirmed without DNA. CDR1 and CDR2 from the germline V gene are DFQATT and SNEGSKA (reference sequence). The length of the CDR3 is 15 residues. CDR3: CSAPPAGAQSYEQYF.

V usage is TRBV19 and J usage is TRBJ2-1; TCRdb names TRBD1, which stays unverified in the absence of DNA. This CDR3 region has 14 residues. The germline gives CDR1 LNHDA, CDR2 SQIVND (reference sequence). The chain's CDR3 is CASSIETGVHEQFF.

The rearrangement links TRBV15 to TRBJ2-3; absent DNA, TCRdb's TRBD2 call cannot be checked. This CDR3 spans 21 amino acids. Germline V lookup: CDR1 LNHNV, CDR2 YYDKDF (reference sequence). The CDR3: CATSRERGRTSGYASTDTQYF.

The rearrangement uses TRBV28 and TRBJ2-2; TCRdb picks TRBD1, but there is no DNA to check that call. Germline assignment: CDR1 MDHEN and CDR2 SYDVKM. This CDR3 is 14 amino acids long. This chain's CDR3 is CAGARQGATGELFF.